The sequence of this T cell receptor (beta chain) was determined in a study of cytomegalovirus exposure and HLA in healthy donors. Study-wide points: A list of about 180 TCR beta chains associated with cytomegalovirus was given.

On this clone itself: The antigen is not known.

The PCR was carried out with 60 Vbeta primers and 13 Jbeta primers. Sequencing was performed with immunoSEQ multiplex PCR; in TCRdb, only in-frame clones are kept and a portion is missing. This sample has approximately 120,000 clones; over 60% occur once, and the top ten carry roughly 3.1%. This CDR3 has 15 amino acids. V shed 5 bases and J shed 6 bases, with 17 bases lying between them. The germline V gene has CDR1 SNHLY and CDR2 FYNNEI. The receptor's source is a man aged 25 to 45 in good health and CMV-seronegative. The chain couples TRBV2 to TRBJ2-4; D remains ambiguous. Sequences were obtained from PBMCs. The CDR3 nucleotides are TGTGCCAGCAGTCCTTTTGACATCAACGGAAACATTCAGTACTTC. Amino acid sequence: CASSPFDINGNIQYF. The full variable domain, with the rest looked up from reference TRBV2 and TRBJ2-4, is EPEVTQTPSHQVTQMGQEVILRCVPISNHLYFYWYRQILGQKVEFLVSFYNNEISEKSEIFDDQFSVERPDGSNFTLKIRSTKLEDSAMYFCASSPFDINGNIQYFGAGTRLSVL.